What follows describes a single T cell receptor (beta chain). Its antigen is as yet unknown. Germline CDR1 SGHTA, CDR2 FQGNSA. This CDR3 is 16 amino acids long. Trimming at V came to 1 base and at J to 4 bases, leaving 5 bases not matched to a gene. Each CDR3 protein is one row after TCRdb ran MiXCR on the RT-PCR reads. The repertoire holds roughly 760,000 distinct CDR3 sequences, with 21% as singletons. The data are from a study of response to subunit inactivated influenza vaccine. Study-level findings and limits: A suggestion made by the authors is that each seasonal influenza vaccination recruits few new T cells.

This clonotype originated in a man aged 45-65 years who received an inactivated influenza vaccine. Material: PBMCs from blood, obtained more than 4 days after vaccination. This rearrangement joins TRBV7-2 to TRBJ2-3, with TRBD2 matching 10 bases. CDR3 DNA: TGTGCCAGCAGCTTAGGGGCTAGCGGGGGTCCAGATACGCAGTATTTT. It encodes CASSLGASGGPDTQYF.